These T cell receptor beta chains were read from a single sample in a study of cytomegalovirus exposure and HLA in healthy donors. Repertoires were generated with immunoSEQ multiplex PCR, while TCRdb's copy carries only in-frame clones and drops some. The sample holds about 130,000 clones. Sequencing was carried out using PBMCs. The receptors originated from a man in his late teens or twenties in good health and CMV-seronegative. Both conserved end residues are part of each CDR3. A D gene is named only where the DNA matches it firmly.

DNA | CDR3 | V | length | J | D
TGTGCCAGCAGCTTAGGGGATCAGCGGGAGGAGTACTTC | CASSLGDQREEYF | TRBV7-2 | 13 | TRBJ2-7 | TRBD2
TGTGCCAGCAGCTTGTCGGGACTAGCTCCCACCGGGCAGTACTTC | CASSLSGLAPTGQYF | TRBV5-4 | 15 | TRBJ2-7 | TRBD2
TGTGCCAGCAGTGCCCTGTCAGGGGCCGTCCGGGACACCATATATTTT | CASSALSGAVRDTIYF | TRBV6-1 | 16 | TRBJ1-3 | NA
TGTGCCAGCAGTCCCGATGGGGGGAGATACACTGAAGCTTTCTTT | CASSPDGGRYTEAFF | TRBV27 | 15 | TRBJ1-1 | NA
TGTGCCAGCAGTGTATCGGGAAAAAGCGCTGAAGCTTTCTTT | CASSVSGKSAEAFF | TRBV25-1 | 14 | TRBJ1-1 | NA
TGTGCCAGCAGTTTTTCAGGCCCAGCAGGGAATGAGCAGTTCTTC | CASSFSGPAGNEQFF | TRBV6-5 | 15 | TRBJ2-1 | NA
TGCAGTGCTAGTTGGGCAGAGCAGTTCTTC | CSASWAEQFF | TRBV20-1 | 10 | TRBJ2-1 | NA
TGCAGCGTTGGATATGTACAGGGAACCTACAATGAGCAGTTCTTC | CSVGYVQGTYNEQFF | TRBV29-1 | 15 | TRBJ2-1 | NA
TGTGCCAGCAGTTACTCCGACAGCGTCTATGGCTACACCTTC | CASSYSDSVYGYTF | TRBV6-5 | 14 | TRBJ1-2 | NA
TGTGCCAGCAGCCCAACTCCAGGGTACACAGATACGCAGTATTTT | CASSPTPGYTDTQYF | TRBV2 | 15 | TRBJ2-3 | NA
TGTGCCAGCAGCTTCGTTAGCAATCAGCCCCAGCATTTT | CASSFVSNQPQHF | TRBV7-2 | 13 | TRBJ1-5 | NA
TGCAGCGTCGCTGAGCCGATGGACACTGAAGCTTTCTTT | CSVAEPMDTEAFF | TRBV29-1 | 13 | TRBJ1-1 | NA
TGTGCCCTGGTACGCGGGGGGACCTACGAGCAGTACTTC | CALVRGGTYEQYF | TRBV30 | 13 | TRBJ2-7 | TRBD2
TGCGCCTGGAGTGTATCGCGGACAGTGAACACTGAAGCTTTCTTT | CAWSVSRTVNTEAFF | TRBV30 | 15 | TRBJ1-1 | NA
TGTGCCAGCAGGGGTCTGGACAACAATCAGCCCCAGCATTTT | CASRGLDNNQPQHF | TRBV6-6 | 14 | TRBJ1-5 | NA
TGTGCCAGCAGTATAGAAGGGGGAGATACGCAGTATTTT | CASSIEGGDTQYF | TRBV6-1 | 13 | TRBJ2-3 | NA
TGTGCCAGCAGGACGGGGGGATCCTACGAGCAGTACTTC | CASRTGGSYEQYF | TRBV6-5 | 13 | TRBJ2-7 | TRBD2
TGTGCCAGCAGCTTATACAGAAGTGAAGCTTTCTTT | CASSLYRSEAFF | TRBV11-2 | 12 | TRBJ1-1 | NA
TGCGCCAGCGGGCCCTATGATTATCCCCAGCATTTT | CASGPYDYPQHF | TRBV10-1 | 12 | TRBJ1-5 | NA